These 15 T cell receptor beta chains share one sample of origin, sequenced in a study of identifying expanded T cells in peripheral blood. Some clones are missing from TCRdb's copy, which holds only in-frame ones; the method was immunoSEQ multiplex PCR. This repertoire shows under 90,000 clones, about 88% found once; its top ten account for around 2.7%. The sequenced sample was blood. Receptor source: a person between 18 and 70 years old in good health.

The rearrangement joins TRBV15 to TRBJ1-1, with D unclear. The ends were cut back, 1 base at V and 12 bases at J, with 18 bases in the middle. This CDR3 is built from 14 residues. In germline, CDR1 is LNHNV, CDR2 YYDKDF (reference sequence). The CDR3 reads CATSRADRGERSFF. The CDR3 DNA follows: TGTGCCACCAGCAGAGCCGACCGGGGAGAAAGGTCTTTCTTT. Supplemented by reference TRBV15 and TRBJ1-1, the full variable domain reads DAMVIQNPRYQVTQFGKPVTLSCSQTLNHNVMYWYQQKSSQAPKLLFHYYDKDFNNEADTPDNFQSRRPNTSFCFLDIRSPGLGDTAMYLCATSRADRGERSFFGQGTRLTVV.

The chain is built from TRBV5-5 and TRBJ1-1; D gene uncertain. Germline V lookup: CDR1 SGHKS, CDR2 YYEKEE (reference sequence). Trimming left V 0 bases short and J 1 base short, with 10 bases between. The length of the CDR3 is 15 residues. The CDR3, as DNA: TGTGCCAGCAGCTTGGTCCTAGGCGCGAACACTGAAGCTTTCTTT. Protein product: CASSLVLGANTEAFF.

The J gene is TRBJ2-2, the V gene TRBV7-9; TRBD2 matches 14 bases. CDR1 is SEHNR and CDR2 is FQNEAQ in the germline V gene (reference sequence). Unmatched junction bases numbered 4, after V lost 6 bases and J lost 7 bases. CDR3 size: 15 residues. The DNA of the CDR3 is TGTGCCAGCAGGCCGGGACTAGCGGGAGTCGGGGAGCTGTTTTTT. It encodes CASRPGLAGVGELFF.

The chain couples TRBV18 to TRBJ2-7; D is unclear. The germline V gene encodes CDR1 KGHSH and CDR2 LQKENI. V lost 5 bases to trimming and J lost 6 bases, with 23 bases between them. This CDR3 has 16 amino acids. CDR3 DNA: TGTGCCAGCTCATATATGGGGTCTAGGGCTTTCGGCGAGCAGTACTTC. Protein sequence: CASSYMGSRAFGEQYF.

The CDR3 DNA follows: TGCGCCAGCAGCTTGGAGACAGGGACCCTCTATGGCTACACCTTC. Residues: CASSLETGTLYGYTF. This chain links TRBV5-1 with TRBJ1-2; TRBD1 matches 7 bases. Germline trimming cut 0 bases from V and 4 bases from J; bases unmatched to any gene: 6. Germline CDR1 SGHRS, CDR2 YFSETQ. This CDR3 has 15 amino acids.

J is TRBJ2-3 and V is TRBV7-6; tentative D call: TRBD2 (6 bases). V was clipped by 0 bases and J by 7 bases, with 17 bases between them. Looked up from germline, CDR1 is SGHVS and CDR2 is FNYEAQ. This CDR3 has 16 residues. In nucleotides, the CDR3 is TGTGCCAGCAGCTTAGCGCAGGCGGGGCCATTAAATACGCAGTATTTT. It codes for CASSLAQAGPLNTQYF.

V and J are TRBV4-2 and TRBJ1-3; D possibly corresponds to TRBD1 (6 bases). CDR3 length: 17 amino acids. Germline values: CDR1 LGHNA, CDR2 YNFKEQ. V was trimmed by 6 bases and J by 2 bases, leaving 20 bases between them. CDR3 nucleotide sequence: TGTGCCAGCAGTCCCGAGTCCGTACAGGGCCCTGGAAACACCATATATTTT. Translating gives CASSPESVQGPGNTIYF.

The chain uses TRBV20-1 and TRBJ1-1; the D gene is possibly TRBD1 (5 bases). The germline V gene encodes CDR1 DFQATT and CDR2 SNEGSKA (reference sequence). This CDR3 comprises 11 residues. V lost 6 bases and J 5 bases, leaving 10 bases between the germline ends. CDR3 sequence reads: CSAYEGTEAFF. The CDR3 DNA sequence: TGCAGTGCCTATGAGGGGACTGAAGCTTTCTTT.

This rearrangement joins TRBV7-2 to TRBJ2-5, with 7 bases lining up with TRBD2. Germline values: CDR1 SGHTA, CDR2 FQGNSA. J gave up 0 bases and V 2 bases, and 9 bases lay outside the gene matches. The CDR3 is 17 amino acids. The CDR3 sequence is CASSLKWAGEYQETQYF. CDR3 sequence (DNA): TGTGCCAGCAGCTTAAAATGGGCGGGGGAGTACCAAGAGACCCAGTACTTC. The variable domain in full, completed from reference TRBV7-2 and TRBJ2-5, reads GAGVSQSPSNKVTEKGKDVELRCDPISGHTALYWYRQSLGQGLEFLIYFQGNSAPDKSGLPSDRFSAERTGGSVSTLTIQRTQQEDSAVYLCASSLKWAGEYQETQYFGPGTRLLVL.

The V and J genes are TRBV29-1 and TRBJ1-2; D is ambiguous. Germline V CDR1 and CDR2: SQVTM, ANQGSEA. Trimming shortened V by 4 bases and J by 4 bases, and 16 bases separated the two germline ends. The CDR3 has 14 amino acids. The CDR3 nucleotides are TGCAGCGTTGGGAGTAGGGAGGACCTCTATGGCTACACCTTC. Translating it yields CSVGSREDLYGYTF.

This chain joins TRBV5-1 and TRBJ2-3; 15 nucleotides agree with TRBD2. This CDR3 contains 16 residues. V lost 2 bases to trimming and J lost 7 bases; unmatched junction nucleotides: 5. The V gene's germline CDR1 is SGHRS and CDR2 YFSETQ. DNA of the CDR3: TGCGCCAGCAGCTTCGGACTAGCGGGGGGGTCGAATACGCAGTATTTT. Translating gives CASSFGLAGGSNTQYF.

The rearrangement uses TRBV7-9 and TRBJ2-5; D may match TRBD1 or TRBD2 (5 bases each). CDR3 length equals 13 residues. V was cut by 5 bases and J by 4 bases, with 11 bases left in between. Germline V gene data show CDR1 as SEHNR and CDR2 as FQNEAQ (reference sequence). CDR3 sequence reads: CASSASGAETQYF. The CDR3, as DNA: TGTGCCAGCAGCGCATCCGGGGCAGAGACCCAGTACTTC.

In the case of this clone: The sample contains more than one DNA sequence encoding this CDR3. The chain joins TRBV5-1 to TRBJ1-3; D ambiguous. The V gene lost 4 bases and the J gene lost 0 bases, with 8 bases spanning the gap. The CDR3 length is 14 residues. Germline CDR1 is SGHRS and CDR2 is YFSETQ. The CDR3 sequence: CASSPVSSGNTIYF. CDR3 nucleotide sequence: TGCGCCAGCAGCCCTGTTTCCTCTGGAAACACCATATATTTT.

The genes are TRBV2 and TRBJ2-5; the match to TRBD2 covers 8 bases. The V segment lost 6 bases and the J segment 4 bases; nucleotides outside the gene matches: 10. The CDR3 is 15 amino acids. Germline CDR1 reads SNHLY; CDR2 reads FYNNEI. The CDR3 sequence: CASSPSRGGVETQYF. The DNA for the CDR3 is TGTGCCAGCAGCCCGTCTCGGGGGGGAGTAGAGACCCAGTACTTC.

The chain links TRBV6-5 to TRBJ2-7, with D possibly TRBD1 on 6 matching bases. Trimming shortened V by 7 bases and J by 0 bases, and 16 bases separated the two germline ends. The CDR3 has 15 residues. In germline, CDR1 is MNHEY, CDR2 SVGAGI. The CDR3 DNA follows: TGTGCCAGCAAGAGACACCAACAGGGCTCCTACGAGCAGTACTTC. It specifies CASKRHQQGSYEQYF.